One and the same sample provided the 26 T cell receptor beta chains below, sequenced in a study of blood T cell repertoires in COVID-19. Using immunoSEQ multiplex PCR, the repertoire was profiled, and TCRdb retains in-frame clones only, with some absent. This table has around 250,000 clones, approximately 82% appearing once. Sequencing was carried out using peripheral blood. Receptor source: a woman under 30 with acute or convalescent COVID-19.

Points on this clone: This same CDR3 is encoded by further DNA sequences in the sample. The rearrangement uses TRBV2 and TRBJ1-1; weak D call: TRBD1 (5 bases). V was clipped by 4 bases and J by 1 base, with 7 bases between them. Germline V gives CDR1 SNHLY, CDR2 FYNNEI. This CDR3 has 13 amino acids. As DNA, the CDR3 is TGTGCCAGCAGTGCTCAGGGGAACACTGAAGCTTTCTTT. Its translation: CASSAQGNTEAFF.

The chain employs TRBV19 and TRBJ2-7, with 9 positions matching TRBD2. Trimming removed 5 bases from V and 3 bases from J; junction bases left unmatched: 17. The CDR3 consists of 18 residues. CDR1 LNHDA and CDR2 SQIVND come from the germline V gene (reference sequence). DNA for the CDR3: TGTGCCAGTAGTCTCCACGGGACTAGCAGCTCCGAGGGCTACGAGCAGTACTTC. This sequence encodes CASSLHGTSSSEGYEQYF.

This clone has a handful of counts. The rearrangement uses TRBV11-3 and TRBJ1-4; a possible D gene is TRBD1 (5 bases). The CDR3 is 15 amino acids. Trimming left V 3 bases short and J 1 base short, with 9 bases between. The germline CDR1 and CDR2 sequences are SGHNT and YENEEA. The DNA of the CDR3 is TGTGCCAGCAGCTTGGGCAGGGTAACTAATGAAAAACTGTTTTTT. Translating gives CASSLGRVTNEKLFF.

The CDR3 bases are TGCAGCGTTCGGGTAGCGGGATTTGCAGATACGCAGTATTTT. It is translated as CSVRVAGFADTQYF. The genes are TRBV29-1 and TRBJ2-3; the match to TRBD2 covers 8 bases. This CDR3 has 14 residues. V was clipped by 5 bases and J by 4 bases; unmatched bases: 8. CDR1 and CDR2 from the germline V gene are SQVTM and ANQGSEA.

This clone was picked up one time. This rearrangement joins TRBV19 to TRBJ2-2, with 11 bases identical to TRBD1. The CDR3 covers 16 residues. From germline, CDR1 is LNHDA and CDR2 SQIVND (reference sequence). V dropped 5 bases and J dropped 5; count of bases not matched to a gene: 7. CDR3 in amino acids: CASSRPGTGGTGELFF. CDR3 coding DNA: TGTGCCAGTAGTCGTCCCGGGACAGGGGGGACCGGGGAGCTGTTTTTT.

The chain is built from TRBV2 and TRBJ2-7, with 9 bases lining up with TRBD2. Germline V gene data show CDR1 as SNHLY and CDR2 as FYNNEI. V dropped 4 bases and J dropped 5; count of bases not matched to a gene: 9. The CDR3 runs 15 residues. The CDR3 DNA reads TGTGCCAGCAGTGGACAGGGCGGGAGGGGCCACGAGCAGTACTTC. Protein: CASSGQGGRGHEQYF.

The V and J genes are TRBV5-8 and TRBJ2-7; TRBD1 matches at 11 bases. Trimming removed 4 bases from V and 3 bases from J; junction bases left unmatched: 9. The CDR3 contains 16 residues. Germline assignment: CDR1 SGHTS and CDR2 YDEGEE. CDR3 bases: TGTGCCAGCAGCCCGAGTGGGGGACAGGGGGTCTACGAGCAGTACTTC. It translates to CASSPSGGQGVYEQYF.

There are a few counts of this clone. The identical CDR3 is also encoded by other nucleotide sequences in the sample. The chain combines TRBV5-1 with TRBJ1-1; D call uncertain. CDR3 size: 14 residues. Trimming removed 4 bases from V and 1 base from J, with 11 bases in between. Germline V lookup: CDR1 SGHRS, CDR2 YFSETQ. The CDR3 loop is CASSRGAGNTEAFF. The CDR3 nucleotides read TGCGCCAGCAGCCGCGGAGCGGGGAACACTGAAGCTTTCTTT.

V usage is TRBV19 and J usage is TRBJ2-1; TRBD2 matches 8 bases. This CDR3 is built from 14 residues. The germline gives CDR1 LNHDA, CDR2 SQIVND (reference sequence). The chain's CDR3 is CSKGSGGLYNEQFF. The CDR3 DNA reads TGTTCAAAAGGGAGCGGGGGCCTATACAATGAGCAGTTCTTC. Complete variable domain (other parts from reference TRBV19 and TRBJ2-1): DGGITQSPKYLFRKEGQNVTLSCEQNLNHDAMYWYRQDPGQGLRLIYYSQIVNDFQKGDIAEGYSVSREKKESFPLTVTSAQKNPTAFYLCSKGSGGLYNEQFFGPGTRLTVL.

V usage is TRBV28 and J usage is TRBJ1-6; TRBD1 matches 10 bases. The V and J ends lost 4 bases and 2 bases, in that order; junction bases with no gene match: 11. The germline V gene has CDR1 MDHEN and CDR2 SYDVKM. The CDR3 totals 19 residues. The DNA for the CDR3 is TGTGCCAGCAGTTCGCCCGGGACAGGGGAGGTCGCCTATAATTCACCCCTCCACTTT. Translated, it gives CASSSPGTGEVAYNSPLHF.

The genes are TRBV7-2 and TRBJ2-1, with D possibly matching TRBD2 (6 bases). CDR3 length equals 17 residues. Germline CDR1 is SGHTA and CDR2 is FQGNSA. V was clipped by 5 bases and J by 4 bases, with 21 bases between them. This CDR3 is CASSPIGVWGEYNEQFF. Here the CDR3 DNA reads TGTGCCAGCAGCCCCATAGGAGTGTGGGGGGAATACAATGAGCAGTTCTTC.

Regarding this clone: Other nucleotide sequences from this sample produce the same CDR3. The V gene is TRBV6-1, the J gene TRBJ2-7, with 8 bases fitting TRBD1. V was pared by 3 bases and J by 2 bases, with 3 bases of the junction left unmatched. This CDR3 is built from 14 residues. Looked up from germline, CDR1 is MNHNS and CDR2 is SASEGT. CDR3 loop: CASSEGTGTYEQYF. The CDR3 DNA reads TGTGCCAGCAGTGAGGGGACAGGAACCTACGAGCAGTACTTC.

V is TRBV9 and J is TRBJ1-6; no clear D gene. The germline V and J ends were trimmed by 0 bases and 9 bases, with 7 bases remaining between them. The CDR3 sequence is 13 residues long. The germline V gene encodes CDR1 SGDLS and CDR2 YYNGEE. In DNA, the CDR3 is TGTGCCAGCAGCGTAGGGGAGCGTTCACCCCTCCACTTT. Amino acid sequence: CASSVGERSPLHF. The full variable domain, rest sourced from reference TRBV9 and TRBJ1-6, is DSGVTQTPKHLITATGQRVTLRCSPRSGDLSVYWYQQSLDQGLQFLIQYYNGEERAKGNILERFSAQQFPDLHSELNLSSLELGDSALYFCASSVGERSPLHFGNGTRLTVT.

This clone was recorded once. This chain links TRBV5-1 with TRBJ2-7, with D possibly matching TRBD1 (6 bases). The ends were cut back, 0 bases at V and 5 bases at J, with 9 bases in the middle. Germline V lookup: CDR1 SGHRS, CDR2 YFSETQ. This CDR3 spans 13 amino acids. CDR3 nucleotide sequence: TGCGCCAGCAGCTTGGGAGGGGGTAACGAGCAGTACTTC. Protein: CASSLGGGNEQYF.

This clone was observed once. V usage is TRBV3-1 (or the pseudogene TRBV3-2) and J usage is TRBJ2-5, with 9 bases aligning to TRBD2. Germline V gene data show CDR1 as LGHDT and CDR2 as YNNKEL (reference sequence). Trimming removed 0 bases from V and 4 bases from J; junction bases left unmatched: 9. The CDR3 contains 17 residues. CDR3 sequence (DNA): TGTGCCAGCAGCCAAGATCCCCTAGCGGGGTGGGGAGAGACCCAGTACTTC. Translating it yields CASSQDPLAGWGETQYF.

This clone was detected many times. The rearrangement joins TRBV5-1 to TRBJ1-4, with TRBD1 matching over 11 bases. After removal of 0 bases from V and 7 bases from J, the junction contained 2 bases not matched to a gene. Per germline, CDR1 SGHRS and CDR2 YFSETQ. The CDR3 spans 15 residues. DNA for the CDR3: TGCGCCAGCAGCTTGGAAGGGACAGGGGGTGAAAAACTGTTTTTT. This codes for CASSLEGTGGEKLFF. The complete variable domain, with remaining parts taken from reference TRBV5-1 and TRBJ1-4, reads KAGVTQTPRYLIKTRGQQVTLSCSPISGHRSVSWYQQTPGQGLQFLFEYFSETQRNKGNFPGRFSGRQFSNSRSEMNVSTLELGDSALYLCASSLEGTGGEKLFFGSGTQLSVL.

This rearrangement joins TRBV5-4 to TRBJ1-4; a possible D gene is TRBD1 (5 bases). V dropped 0 bases and J dropped 0 bases, with 6 bases sitting between them. There are 15 residues in the CDR3. Germline values: CDR1 SGHNT, CDR2 YYREEE (reference sequence). The CDR3 region is CASSLGGATNEKLFF. Written as DNA, the CDR3 is TGTGCCAGCAGCTTGGGGGGCGCAACTAATGAAAAACTGTTTTTT.

The chain has TRBV27 and TRBJ2-5; 8 nucleotides agree with TRBD2. J was trimmed by 5 bases and V by 4 bases; bases with no gene match: 12. There are 16 residues in the CDR3. The germline V gene encodes CDR1 MNHEY and CDR2 SMNVEV (reference sequence). The CDR3 DNA follows: TGTGCCAGCAGTTATTCTGGACTAGCTCTCGGGGAGACCCAGTACTTC. Encoded protein: CASSYSGLALGETQYF.

V and J are TRBV5-1 and TRBJ1-2, with 7 bases identical to TRBD1. Germline CDR1 is SGHRS and CDR2 is YFSETQ. With 4 bases clipped from V and 7 bases from J, the junction kept 10 bases outside the gene matches. This CDR3 is 14 amino acids long. CDR3: CASSPGQFEGGYTF. The CDR3, as DNA: TGCGCCAGCAGCCCGGGACAGTTCGAGGGTGGCTACACCTTC.

The chain carries TRBV11-3 and TRBJ2-7, with D perhaps TRBD2 (5 bases). The CDR3 spans 14 residues. The V end lost 2 bases, the J end lost 2 bases, and 10 bases lay between the germline ends. Germline values: CDR1 SGHNT, CDR2 YENEEA. CDR3 sequence: CASSLLPGTYEQYF. DNA for the CDR3: TGTGCCAGCAGCTTATTGCCGGGAACCTACGAGCAGTACTTC.

In DNA, the CDR3 is TGTGCCAGCAGGGACAGGGCCCTATCACCCCTCCACTTT. Amino acid sequence: CASRDRALSPLHF. This chain joins TRBV2 and TRBJ1-6, with TRBD1 matching 8 bases. The V and J ends lost 6 bases and 10 bases, in that order; junction bases with no gene match: 5. The germline gives CDR1 SNHLY, CDR2 FYNNEI. CDR3 length: 13 residues.

V usage is TRBV6-2 or TRBV6-3 and J usage is TRBJ2-1, with 10 bases identical to TRBD1. The J segment lost 1 base and the V segment lost 2 bases, leaving 14 bases of the junction unmatched. Germline V gene sequence: CDR1 MNHEY, CDR2 SVGEGT. This CDR3 has 20 residues. The CDR3 loop reads CASSYPGQGTGGPSYNEQFF. CDR3 bases: TGTGCCAGCAGTTACCCGGGACAGGGGACGGGAGGGCCGTCCTACAATGAGCAGTTCTTC.

The chain employs TRBV5-1 and TRBJ2-7; D is perhaps TRBD2 (6 bases). Trimming pared 0 bases from V and 4 bases from J, leaving 14 bases between. The CDR3 has 15 residues. The germline gives CDR1 SGHRS, CDR2 YFSETQ. The CDR3 bases are TGCGCCAGCAGCTTGGGGGGAGGCCTATCTTACGAGCAGTACTTC. This sequence encodes CASSLGGGLSYEQYF.

This chain uses TRBV27 with TRBJ2-3, with 9 bases aligning to TRBD1. Looked up from germline, CDR1 is MNHEY and CDR2 is SMNVEV (reference sequence). Unmatched junction bases numbered 8, after V lost 4 bases and J lost 0 bases. This CDR3 region has 17 residues. The CDR3 nucleotides read TGTGCCAGCAGTTCTTACAGGGGGCGGATTAGCACAGATACGCAGTATTTT. Translating it yields CASSSYRGRISTDTQYF.

This CDR3 is CASSHTGDRNTEAFF. The CDR3, as DNA: TGTGCCAGCAGTCACACGGGGGACAGGAACACTGAAGCTTTCTTT. The V call is TRBV6-6, the J call TRBJ1-1; 7 bases align to TRBD1. Germline lookup yields CDR1 MNHNY and CDR2 SVGAGI (reference sequence). The CDR3 consists of 15 residues. J gave up 1 base and V 5 bases, and 7 bases lay outside the gene matches.

V gene TRBV9 combines with J gene TRBJ2-3; 13 nucleotides agree with TRBD2. The CDR3 spans 15 residues. CDR1 is SGDLS, CDR2 YYNGEE, per germline. The V and J ends lost 3 bases and 5 bases, in that order; junction bases with no gene match: 3. The CDR3 loop is CASSGTSGRLDTQYF. The DNA for the CDR3 is TGTGCCAGCAGCGGGACTAGCGGGAGATTAGATACGCAGTATTTT. Supplemented by reference TRBV9 and TRBJ2-3, the full variable domain reads DSGVTQTPKHLITATGQRVTLRCSPRSGDLSVYWYQQSLDQGLQFLIQYYNGEERAKGNILERFSAQQFPDLHSELNLSSLELGDSALYFCASSGTSGRLDTQYFGPGTRLTVL.